One and the same sample provided the 16 T cell receptor beta chains below, sequenced in a study of shared clonotypes between healthy human individuals. Method: immunoSEQ multiplex PCR; TCRdb's copy keeps in-frame clones and lacks some. The data show over a million clones, 70% to 80% seen once. Sequencing was carried out using memory CD4+ T cells from PBMCs. Subset given: CD45RA-negative fraction. These receptors were obtained from a young man in good health. Some clones in this sample may be carry-over from other donors' samples.

For this clone: Other DNA sequences in this sample translate to the same CDR3. V and J are TRBV5-4 and TRBJ1-5; D call uncertain. The germline V and J ends were trimmed by 2 bases and 1 base, with 10 bases remaining between them. Looked up from germline, CDR1 is SGHNT and CDR2 is YYREEE (reference sequence). This CDR3 has 15 amino acids. The CDR3 nucleotides are TGTGCCAGCAGCTTAGGCCCTGGGAGCAATCAGCCCCAGCATTTT. Amino acid sequence: CASSLGPGSNQPQHF.

The chain has TRBV7-2 and TRBJ1-2; D possibly corresponds to TRBD1 (5 bases). Germline lookup yields CDR1 SGHTA and CDR2 FQGNSA. The CDR3 is 12 amino acids. V gave up 1 base and J gave up 7 bases, with 7 bases separating them. The CDR3 reads CASSLGGRGYTF. The CDR3 nucleotides read TGTGCCAGCAGCTTAGGGGGACGTGGCTACACCTTC.

V usage is TRBV5-1 and J usage is TRBJ2-5, with 13 bases identical to TRBD2. Germline CDR1 SGHRS, CDR2 YFSETQ. There are 15 residues in the CDR3. The J segment lost 4 bases and the V segment lost 4 bases, leaving 4 bases of the junction unmatched. CDR3 DNA sequence: TGCGCCAGCAGCGTACTAGCGGGAGGGGGAGAGACCCAGTACTTC. Protein product: CASSVLAGGGETQYF.

The gene calls are TRBV6-6 and TRBJ2-3; 8 nucleotides line up with TRBD1. V dropped 6 bases and J dropped 4; count of bases not matched to a gene: 9. Germline lookup yields CDR1 MNHNY and CDR2 SVGAGI (reference sequence). The length of the CDR3 is 15 residues. For the CDR3, the DNA is TGTGCCAGCAGCAAGACAGGGGAGGTGGCAGATACGCAGTATTTT. Protein: CASSKTGEVADTQYF.

The rearrangement links TRBV6-6 to TRBJ1-1; no definite D call. The germline gives CDR1 MNHNY, CDR2 SVGAGI (reference sequence). CDR3 size: 15 residues. V dropped 4 bases and J dropped 0 bases, with 12 bases sitting between them. CDR3: CASSWSRTLNTEAFF. The CDR3 coding sequence is TGTGCCAGCAGTTGGAGCCGAACTCTGAACACTGAAGCTTTCTTT.

This clone was counted between two and nine times. This chain uses TRBV4-3 with TRBJ1-1, with D hard to call. V lost 7 bases to trimming and J lost 10 bases, with 19 bases between them. CDR3 length: 13 amino acids. The germline V gene encodes CDR1 LGHNA and CDR2 YSLEER. CDR3: CASTLGSGSRAFF. The CDR3 DNA follows: TGCGCCAGCACCTTGGGGTCCGGGAGCCGAGCTTTCTTT.

The rearrangement links TRBV5-1 to TRBJ2-1; either TRBD1 or TRBD2 may fit D (6 bases each). This CDR3 region has 16 residues. Trimming took off 4 bases at V and 0 bases at J, with 14 bases between the two ends. Per the germline V gene, CDR1 is SGHRS and CDR2 is YFSETQ. CDR3 DNA: TGCGCCAGCAGCCGAGCACCGGGGGCCTCCTACAATGAGCAGTTCTTC. This translates into CASSRAPGASYNEQFF.

The chain has TRBV29-1 and TRBJ2-2, with 7 bases that match TRBD1. The CDR3 spans 13 residues. Germline V gives CDR1 SQVTM, CDR2 ANQGSEA. The J segment lost 4 bases and the V segment lost 5 bases, leaving 4 bases of the junction unmatched. The CDR3 reads CSVNRGRTGELFF. CDR3 bases: TGCAGCGTTAACAGGGGACGCACCGGGGAGCTGTTTTTT.

The chain joins TRBV28 to TRBJ2-5; 9 bases map to TRBD1. The length of the CDR3 is 15 residues. Trimming cost V 3 bases and J 2 bases; bases outside gene matches: 4. Germline V gives CDR1 MDHEN, CDR2 SYDVKM. As DNA, the CDR3 is TGTGCCAGCAGTTTGAATGACAGGGGGCAAGAGACCCAGTACTTC. Amino acid sequence: CASSLNDRGQETQYF. The full variable domain, its missing parts supplied by reference TRBV28 and TRBJ2-5, is DVKVTQSSRYLVKRTGEKVFLECVQDMDHENMFWYRQDPGLGLRLIYFSYDVKMKEKGDIPEGYSVSREKKERFSLILESASTNQTSMYLCASSLNDRGQETQYFGPGTRLLVL.

The chain uses TRBV5-4 and TRBJ2-7; a weak D match, TRBD2 (7 bases). Between the trimmed V and J ends, which lost 4 bases and 2 bases, there was a span of 13 bases. This CDR3 is 14 amino acids long. Germline values: CDR1 SGHNT, CDR2 YYREEE (reference sequence). The CDR3 sequence is CASSVRGGTYEQYF. The CDR3 DNA reads TGTGCCAGCAGCGTGAGGGGGGGAACCTACGAGCAGTACTTC.

V is TRBV7-3 and J is TRBJ1-1; TRBD1 is a possible D gene (6 bases). Germline V gene sequence: CDR1 SGHTA, CDR2 FQGTGA. V lost 5 bases, J lost 3 bases, and 16 bases lay in between. CDR3 length: 15 residues. The CDR3 protein is CASSEKDRPDTEAFF. The CDR3 DNA follows: TGTGCCAGCAGCGAAAAGGACAGACCGGACACTGAAGCTTTCTTT. The entire variable domain, with the rest obtained from reference TRBV7-3 and TRBJ1-1, is as follows: GAGVSQTPSNKVTEKGKYVELRCDPISGHTALYWYRQSLGQGPEFLIYFQGTGAADDSGLPNDRFFAVRPEGSVSTLKIQRTERGDSAVYLCASSEKDRPDTEAFFGQGTRLTVV.

The sample holds a few counts of this clone. The chain combines TRBV19 with TRBJ1-1, with D unresolved. CDR1 is LNHDA, CDR2 SQIVND, per germline (reference sequence). This CDR3 is 14 amino acids long. Trimming took 5 bases from V and 6 from J, leaving 16 bases between them. The CDR3 bases are TGTGCCAGTAGTCCTGGGCCCCTAGGCGCTGAAGCTTTCTTT. Protein sequence: CASSPGPLGAEAFF.

The genes are TRBV5-4 and TRBJ2-1, with a tentative D call TRBD2 (6 bases). This CDR3 spans 12 amino acids. V was cut by 4 bases and J by 10 bases, with 12 bases left in between. CDR1 is SGHNT, CDR2 YYREEE, per germline (reference sequence). CDR3 protein: CASSETRMEQFF. For the CDR3, the DNA is TGTGCCAGCAGCGAGACTAGGATGGAGCAGTTCTTC.

The chain carries TRBV18 and TRBJ2-3; tentative D call: TRBD1 (6 bases). The CDR3 spans 15 residues. Trimming removed 6 bases from V and 0 bases from J, with 13 bases in between. CDR1 is KGHSH, CDR2 LQKENI, per germline. CDR3: CASSGTPSSTDTQYF. The CDR3 DNA is TGTGCCAGCTCGGGGACACCATCTAGCACAGATACGCAGTATTTT.

This clone has more than one count but fewer than ten. The chain combines TRBV9 with TRBJ1-1; D is perhaps TRBD1 (5 bases). This CDR3 has 14 residues. Germline V gene sequence: CDR1 SGDLS, CDR2 YYNGEE. V was trimmed by 4 bases and J by 0 bases, leaving 10 bases between them. CDR3 in amino acids: CASSTRQMNTEAFF. The CDR3 DNA reads as TGTGCCAGCAGCACCCGACAGATGAACACTGAAGCTTTCTTT.

J is TRBJ2-7 and V is TRBV28; 11 bases fit TRBD2. CDR3 length equals 16 residues. With 6 bases clipped from V and 0 bases from J, the junction kept 7 bases outside the gene matches. CDR1 and CDR2 (germline): MDHEN, SYDVKM. The CDR3 reads CASRPVLAGGSYEQYF. The CDR3 nucleotides are TGTGCCAGCAGACCCGTTCTAGCGGGAGGCTCCTACGAGCAGTACTTC.